These T cell receptor beta chains were read from a single sample in a study of glioma-infiltrating T cells. TCRdb processed the multiplex PCR reads anew with MiXCR; each CDR3 protein has one entry. The sample includes 3,000 or so distinct CDR3 sequences, approximately 15% of them seen just once. Sample: glioma tissue, nonneoplastic brain tissue, or PBMCs (not recorded which). The receptor source for this set is a human donor with low-grade glioma or glioblastoma, undergoing nonglioma brain surgery, or in good health (not recorded which). The CDR3 runs from the conserved cysteine through the conserved F or W. A D gene is named only where the DNA matches it firmly. Where a row states a size, it is once, few, many or the class of an expanded clone; other rows omit it.

CDR3 protein: CASSLNSVYQPQHF; CDR3 DNA: TGTGCCAGCAGTTTAAACAGCGTCTATCAGCCCCAGCATTTT; D gene: NA; J gene: TRBJ1-5; V gene: TRBV12-3/TRBV12-4; clone size: many
CDR3 protein: CASSLPGLGDTEAFF; CDR3 DNA: TGTGCCAGCAGCTTACCAGGGTTAGGGGACACTGAAGCTTTCTTT; D gene: NA; J gene: TRBJ1-1; V gene: TRBV7-9; clone size: many
CDR3 protein: CASSVRQGTGELFF; CDR3 DNA: TGTGCCAGCAGTGTCCGACAGGGGACCGGGGAGCTGTTTTTT; D gene: TRBD1; J gene: TRBJ2-2; V gene: TRBV12-3/TRBV12-4; clone size: NA
CDR3 protein: CASSPDRATNTGELFF; CDR3 DNA: TGTGCCAGCAGCCCAGACAGGGCCACGAACACCGGGGAGCTGTTTTTT; D gene: TRBD1; J gene: TRBJ2-2; V gene: TRBV7-3; clone size: many
CDR3 protein: CASSQARRQGAANTGELFF; CDR3 DNA: TGCGCCAGCAGCCAAGCACGACGGCAGGGGGCGGCTAACACCGGGGAGCTGTTTTTT; D gene: TRBD1; J gene: TRBJ2-2; V gene: TRBV4-1; clone size: many
CDR3 protein: CASSAGMGSLDTQYF; CDR3 DNA: TGTGCCAGCAGCGCGGGAATGGGCAGTCTAGATACGCAGTATTTT; D gene: NA; J gene: TRBJ2-3; V gene: TRBV9; clone size: once
CDR3 protein: CASSFTGQNTEAFF; CDR3 DNA: TGCGCCAGCAGCTTCACAGGTCAGAACACTGAAGCTTTCTTT; D gene: NA; J gene: TRBJ1-1; V gene: TRBV5-1; clone size: few
CDR3 protein: CASSKHNTGELFF; CDR3 DNA: TGTGCCAGCAGCAAACATAACACCGGGGAGCTGTTTTTT; D gene: NA; J gene: TRBJ2-2; V gene: TRBV7-6; clone size: medium-sized
CDR3 protein: CASRRVGTEAFF; CDR3 DNA: TGTGCCAGCAGAAGGGTAGGTACTGAAGCTTTCTTT; D gene: NA; J gene: TRBJ1-1; V gene: TRBV12-3/TRBV12-4; clone size: NA
CDR3 protein: CASSDADHFHGYTF; CDR3 DNA: TGTGCCAGCAGTGATGCTGACCATTTTCATGGCTACACCTTC; D gene: NA; J gene: TRBJ1-2; V gene: TRBV25-1; clone size: medium-sized
CDR3 protein: CASSPDTTAGELFF; CDR3 DNA: TGTGCCAGCAGCCCCGATACGACGGCCGGGGAGCTGTTTTTT; D gene: NA; J gene: TRBJ2-2; V gene: TRBV7-2; clone size: medium-sized
CDR3 protein: CSARGGATEAFF; CDR3 DNA: TGCAGTGCTAGGGGGGGGGCCACTGAAGCTTTCTTT; D gene: NA; J gene: TRBJ1-1; V gene: TRBV20-1; clone size: medium-sized
CDR3 protein: CASSSRTGEKGQPQHF; CDR3 DNA: TGTGCCAGCAGTTCGCGGACAGGGGAAAAAGGGCAGCCCCAGCATTTT; D gene: TRBD1; J gene: TRBJ1-5; V gene: TRBV25-1; clone size: medium-sized
CDR3 protein: CASSPSGGSDTEAFF; CDR3 DNA: TGTGCCAGCAGCCCGAGCGGGGGGTCAGACACTGAAGCTTTCTTT; D gene: NA; J gene: TRBJ1-1; V gene: TRBV7-3; clone size: NA
CDR3 protein: CASSDRQSTDTQYF; CDR3 DNA: TGTGCCAGCAGCGACAGACAAAGCACAGATACGCAGTATTTT; D gene: NA; J gene: TRBJ2-3; V gene: TRBV12-3/TRBV12-4; clone size: medium-sized
CDR3 protein: CASSSSGGAWDNEQFF; CDR3 DNA: TGTGCCAGCAGCAGTAGCGGGGGGGCCTGGGACAATGAGCAGTTCTTC; D gene: TRBD2; J gene: TRBJ2-1; V gene: TRBV11-1; clone size: few